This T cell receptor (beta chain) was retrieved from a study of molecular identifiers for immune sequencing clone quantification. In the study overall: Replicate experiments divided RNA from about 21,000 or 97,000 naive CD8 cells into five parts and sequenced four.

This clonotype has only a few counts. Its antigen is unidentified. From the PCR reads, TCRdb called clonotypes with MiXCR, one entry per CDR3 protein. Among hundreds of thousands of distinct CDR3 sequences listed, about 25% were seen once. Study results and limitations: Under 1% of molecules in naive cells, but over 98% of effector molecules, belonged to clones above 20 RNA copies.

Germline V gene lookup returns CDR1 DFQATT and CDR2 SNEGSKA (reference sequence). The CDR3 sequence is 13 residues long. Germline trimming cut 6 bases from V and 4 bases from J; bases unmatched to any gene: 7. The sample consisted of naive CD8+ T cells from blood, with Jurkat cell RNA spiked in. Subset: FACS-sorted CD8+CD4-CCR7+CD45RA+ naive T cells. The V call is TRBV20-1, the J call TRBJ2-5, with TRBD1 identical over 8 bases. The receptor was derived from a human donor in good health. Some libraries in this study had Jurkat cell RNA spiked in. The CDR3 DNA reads TGCAGTGCCCCGCGGCAGGGGGCAGAGACCCAGTACTTC. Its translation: CSAPRQGAETQYF.